The source of this TCR beta chain is a study of blood T cell repertoires in COVID-19. On the study more broadly: The origin of the acute and convalescent COVID-19 samples was the United States, Italy and Spain. PBMCs, B-cell-depleted T cells, or T cells were the source of the cDNA or gDNA that made up the material.

This CDR3 region has 15 residues. V shed 0 bases and J shed 2 bases, with 11 bases lying between them. Germline V lookup: CDR1 SGDLS, CDR2 YYNGEE. In the original workflow: Amplification with reference gene primers provided the estimates of nucleated cell counts. TCRdb keeps only in-frame clones here, not all; method: immunoSEQ multiplex PCR. V, J and clone size reflect that table, while D and trimming were determined from the DNA. This table holds approximately 120,000 clones, 86% found once. Sequenced: peripheral blood. The sequence was obtained from a human donor in a cohort sampled during active COVID-19. The chain is built from TRBV9 and TRBJ2-5; D ambiguous. The CDR3 DNA sequence: TGTGCCAGCAGCGTAGGATTCGGTCGACAAGAGACCCAGTACTTC. Translated: CASSVGFGRQETQYF.